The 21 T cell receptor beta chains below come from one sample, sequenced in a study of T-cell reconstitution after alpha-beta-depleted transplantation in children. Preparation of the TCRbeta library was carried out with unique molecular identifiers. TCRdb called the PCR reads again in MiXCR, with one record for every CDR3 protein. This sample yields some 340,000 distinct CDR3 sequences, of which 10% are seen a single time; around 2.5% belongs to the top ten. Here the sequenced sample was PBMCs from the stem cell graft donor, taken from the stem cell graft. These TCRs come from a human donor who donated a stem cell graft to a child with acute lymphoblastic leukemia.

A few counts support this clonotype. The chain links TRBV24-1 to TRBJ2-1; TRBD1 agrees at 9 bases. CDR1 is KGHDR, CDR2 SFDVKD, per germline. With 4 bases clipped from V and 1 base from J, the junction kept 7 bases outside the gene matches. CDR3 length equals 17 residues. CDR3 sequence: CATSDPEGQGSYNEQFF. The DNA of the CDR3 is TGTGCCACCAGTGACCCTGAGGGACAGGGATCCTACAATGAGCAGTTCTTC.

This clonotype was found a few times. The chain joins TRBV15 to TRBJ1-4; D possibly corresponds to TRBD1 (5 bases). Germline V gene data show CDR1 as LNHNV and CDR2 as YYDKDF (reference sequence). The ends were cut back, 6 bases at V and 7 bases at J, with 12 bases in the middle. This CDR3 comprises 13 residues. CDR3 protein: CATRRGGGEKLFF. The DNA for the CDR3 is TGTGCCACCAGAAGGGGTGGGGGTGAAAAACTGTTTTTT.

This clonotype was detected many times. CDR3 amino acids: CASSSLRGGYTGELFF. For the CDR3, the DNA is TGTGCCAGCAGTTCCCTCCGGGGGGGCTACACCGGGGAGCTGTTTTTT. V is TRBV27 and J is TRBJ2-2; the match to TRBD2 covers 8 bases. V shed 4 bases, J shed 3 bases, and the junction held 7 bases outside the gene matches. CDR1 MNHEY and CDR2 SMNVEV come from the germline V gene (reference sequence). The CDR3 length is 16 residues.

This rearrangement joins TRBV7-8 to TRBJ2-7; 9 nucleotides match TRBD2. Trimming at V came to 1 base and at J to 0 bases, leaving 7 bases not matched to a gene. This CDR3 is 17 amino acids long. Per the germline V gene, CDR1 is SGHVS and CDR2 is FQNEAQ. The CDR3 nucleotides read TGTGCCAGCAGCTTAGTGGGGGCTAGCGGGATCTCCTACGAGCAGTACTTC. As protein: CASSLVGASGISYEQYF.

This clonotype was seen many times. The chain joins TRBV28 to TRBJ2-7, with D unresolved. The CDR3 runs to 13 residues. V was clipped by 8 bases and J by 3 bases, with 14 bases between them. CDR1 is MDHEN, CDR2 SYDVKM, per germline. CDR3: CASGGSPSYEQYF. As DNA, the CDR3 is TGTGCCAGCGGCGGAAGCCCCAGCTACGAGCAGTACTTC.

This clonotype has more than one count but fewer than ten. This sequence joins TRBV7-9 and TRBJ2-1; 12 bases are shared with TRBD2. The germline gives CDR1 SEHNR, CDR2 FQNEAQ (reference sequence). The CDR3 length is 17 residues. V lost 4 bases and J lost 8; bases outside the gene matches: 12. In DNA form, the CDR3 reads TGTGCCAGCAGCTCATCAAGCGCGACTAGCGGGAGCCATGAGCAGTTCTTC. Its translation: CASSSSSATSGSHEQFF.

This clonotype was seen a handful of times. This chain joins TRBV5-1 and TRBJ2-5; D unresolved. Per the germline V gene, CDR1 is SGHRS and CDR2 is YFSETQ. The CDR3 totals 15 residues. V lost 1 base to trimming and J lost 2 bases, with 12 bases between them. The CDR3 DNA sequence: TGCGCCAGCAGCTTGCGATCCGGGCTTCAAGAGACCCAGTACTTC. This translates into CASSLRSGLQETQYF.

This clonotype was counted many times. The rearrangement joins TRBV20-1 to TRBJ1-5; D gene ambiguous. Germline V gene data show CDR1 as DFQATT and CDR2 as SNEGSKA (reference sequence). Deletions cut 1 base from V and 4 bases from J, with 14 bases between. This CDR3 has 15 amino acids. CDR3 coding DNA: TGCAGTGCTAGAGCCCGGAAAGCAAAAAATCAGCCCCAGCATTTT. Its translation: CSARARKAKNQPQHF.

The chain's CDR3 is CASRSSGSGIGYNEQFF. The DNA of the CDR3 is TGTGCCAGCAGATCCTCGGGGAGCGGGATTGGCTACAATGAGCAGTTCTTC. The chain employs TRBV5-6 and TRBJ2-1, with 7 bases lining up with TRBD2. The V and J ends lost 5 bases and 3 bases, in that order; junction bases with no gene match: 14. Germline CDR1 SGHDT, CDR2 YYEEEE. The CDR3 covers 17 residues.

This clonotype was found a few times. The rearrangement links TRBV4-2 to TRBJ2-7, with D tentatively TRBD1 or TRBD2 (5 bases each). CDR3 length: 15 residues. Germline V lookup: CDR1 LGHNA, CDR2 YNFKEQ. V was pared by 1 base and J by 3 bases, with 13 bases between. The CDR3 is CASSQVPGPLYEQYF. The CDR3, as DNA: TGTGCCAGCAGCCAAGTCCCGGGGCCACTCTACGAGCAGTACTTC.

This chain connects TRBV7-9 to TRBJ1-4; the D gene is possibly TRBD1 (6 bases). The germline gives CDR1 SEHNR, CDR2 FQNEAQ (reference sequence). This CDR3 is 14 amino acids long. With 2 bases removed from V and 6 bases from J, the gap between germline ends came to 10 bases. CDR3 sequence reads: CASSLSGGHEKLFF. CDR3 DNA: TGTGCCAGCAGCTTATCCGGGGGGCATGAAAAACTGTTTTTT.

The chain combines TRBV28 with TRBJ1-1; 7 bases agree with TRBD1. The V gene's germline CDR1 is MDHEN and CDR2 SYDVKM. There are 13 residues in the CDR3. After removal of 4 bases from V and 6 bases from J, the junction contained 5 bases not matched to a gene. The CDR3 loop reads CASSSTGSAEAFF. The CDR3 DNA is TGTGCCAGCAGTTCGACAGGGAGCGCTGAAGCTTTCTTT.

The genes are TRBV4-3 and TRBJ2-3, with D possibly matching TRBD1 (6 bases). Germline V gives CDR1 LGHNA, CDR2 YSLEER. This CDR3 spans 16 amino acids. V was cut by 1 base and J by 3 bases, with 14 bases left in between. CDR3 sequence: CASSQGRGGGTDTQYF. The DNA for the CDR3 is TGCGCCAGCAGCCAAGGACGAGGGGGTGGGACAGATACGCAGTATTTT.

The DNA of the CDR3 is TGCAGTGCTGCTCTGGCGGGAGTTGGGGAGACCCAGTACTTC. It codes for CSAALAGVGETQYF. The chain uses TRBV20-1 and TRBJ2-5; 7 nucleotides line up with TRBD2. The CDR3 is 14 amino acids. J was trimmed by 5 bases and V by 5 bases; bases with no gene match: 11. The germline CDR1 and CDR2 sequences are DFQATT and SNEGSKA (reference sequence).

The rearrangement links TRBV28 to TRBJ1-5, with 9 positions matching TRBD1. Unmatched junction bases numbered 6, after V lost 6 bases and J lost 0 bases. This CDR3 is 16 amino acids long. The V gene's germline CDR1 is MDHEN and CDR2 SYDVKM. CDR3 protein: CASRTGGEISNQPQHF. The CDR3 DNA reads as TGTGCCAGCAGAACAGGGGGCGAGATTAGCAATCAGCCCCAGCATTTT.

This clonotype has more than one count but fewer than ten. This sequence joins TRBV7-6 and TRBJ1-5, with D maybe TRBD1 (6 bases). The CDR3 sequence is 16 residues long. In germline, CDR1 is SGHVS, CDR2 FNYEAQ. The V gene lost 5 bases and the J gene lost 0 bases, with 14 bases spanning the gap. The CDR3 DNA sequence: TGTGCCAGCAGCGTCGGGACATATAATAGCAATCAGCCCCAGCATTTT. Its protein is CASSVGTYNSNQPQHF. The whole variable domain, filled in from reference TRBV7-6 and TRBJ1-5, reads GAGVSQSPRYKVTKRGQDVALRCDPISGHVSLYWYRQALGQGPEFLTYFNYEAQQDKSGLPNDRFSAERPEGSISTLTIQRTEQRDSAMYRCASSVGTYNSNQPQHFGDGTRLSIL.

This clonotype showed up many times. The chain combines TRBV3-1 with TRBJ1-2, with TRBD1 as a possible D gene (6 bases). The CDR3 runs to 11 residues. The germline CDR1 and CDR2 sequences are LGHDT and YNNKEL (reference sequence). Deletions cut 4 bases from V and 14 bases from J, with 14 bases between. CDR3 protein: CASSRQDRITF. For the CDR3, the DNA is TGTGCCAGCAGCCGACAGGACAGAATAACCTTC.

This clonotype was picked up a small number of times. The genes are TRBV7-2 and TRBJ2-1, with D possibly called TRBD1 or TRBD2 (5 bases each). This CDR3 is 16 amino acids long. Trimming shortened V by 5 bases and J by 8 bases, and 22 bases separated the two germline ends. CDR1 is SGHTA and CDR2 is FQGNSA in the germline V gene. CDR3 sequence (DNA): TGTGCCAGCAGCCGAAGTCAGGGAGCTAGGGAGTATGAGCAGTTCTTC. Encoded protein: CASSRSQGAREYEQFF.

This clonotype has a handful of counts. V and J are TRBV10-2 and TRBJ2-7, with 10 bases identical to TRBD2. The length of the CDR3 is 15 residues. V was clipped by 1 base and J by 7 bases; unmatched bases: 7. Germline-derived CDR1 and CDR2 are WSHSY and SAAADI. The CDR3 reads CASSELLAGVGEQYF. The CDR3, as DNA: TGCGCCAGCAGTGAGTTGCTAGCGGGAGTGGGGGAGCAGTACTTC.

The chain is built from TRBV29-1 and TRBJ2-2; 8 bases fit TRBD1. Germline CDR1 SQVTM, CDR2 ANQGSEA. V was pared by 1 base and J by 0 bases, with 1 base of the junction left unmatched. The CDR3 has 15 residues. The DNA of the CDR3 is TGCAGCGTTGAAGGGACAGGGACGAACACCGGGGAGCTGTTTTTT. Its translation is CSVEGTGTNTGELFF.

The CDR3 DNA is TGTGCCACCTCCCCCGAAGGGAATCAGCCCCAGCATTTT. Protein product: CATSPEGNQPQHF. The chain recombines TRBV27 with TRBJ1-5; D is unresolved. Germline loops: CDR1 MNHEY, CDR2 SMNVEV (reference sequence). V was cut by 10 bases and J by 4 bases, with 14 bases left in between. The CDR3 extends over 13 amino acids.